This T cell receptor (beta chain) was obtained from a study of T cells expressing NK-cell markers. The CDR3 has 17 residues. Germline V gene lookup returns CDR1 MNHEY and CDR2 SVGAGI. One entry per CDR3 protein, without DNA, is what TCRdb gives after re-calling the 5' RACE reads. Its listing shows 550,000 or so distinct CDR3 sequences. The chain links TRBV6-5 to TRBJ2-1; the TRBD2 assignment by TCRdb is unverifiable without DNA. The material sequenced was blood T cells: a sorted CD56 or NKG2C T cell subset, CD4+ or CD8+ T cells, or bulk PBMC T cells (not recorded which). The origin of this receptor is a man aged 18-30 years in good health. CDR3 sequence reads: CASSLTISGRASNEQFF.